This T cell receptor (beta chain) derives from a study of T cells after yellow fever vaccination. Whole-study context: Low-cell-number fractions underwent preparation using SMART-Seq v4 Ultra Low Input.

One entry per CDR3 protein results from TCRdb running MiXCR on the 5' RACE reads. The sample includes under 250,000 distinct CDR3 sequences, 3.2% of them seen just once. The sample holds many counts of this clonotype. The starting material was CD4+ T cells sorted from PBMCs, obtained 10 days after the yellow fever booster vaccination. The receptor was isolated from a man aged 18 to 29 who received the YFV17D yellow fever vaccine.

The CDR3 sequence: CSVLQISGYTF. CDR3 sequence (DNA): TGCAGCGTCCTACAGATTTCCGGCTACACCTTC. The chain combines TRBV29-1 with TRBJ1-2; no reliable D call. In germline, CDR1 is SQVTM, CDR2 ANQGSEA. Trimming shortened V by 6 bases and J by 8 bases, and 13 bases separated the two germline ends. The CDR3 contains 11 residues. The whole variable domain, filled in from reference TRBV29-1 and TRBJ1-2, reads SAVISQKPSRDICQRGTSLTIQCQVDSQVTMMFWYRQQPGQSLTLIATANQGSEATYESGFVIDKFPISRPNLTFSTLTVSNMSPEDSSIYLCSVLQISGYTFGSGTRLTVV.